This T cell receptor (beta chain) originates from a study of cytomegalovirus exposure and HLA in healthy donors. Study-wide findings and caveats: Later analysis identified a missense DCLRE1C variant that was linked to TCR beta V- and J-gene trimming. Most TCR beta V segments were productive about 87% or about 30% of the time in an earlier analysis.

It was healthy bone marrow donors who served as donors. Primers included in the PCR were 60 Vbeta and 13 Jbeta primers. TCRdb's table, derived via immunoSEQ multiplex PCR, lists solely in-frame clones and lacks some. Its clone listing holds about 190,000 clones. The germline V and J ends were trimmed by 4 bases and 2 bases, with 15 bases remaining between them. Looked up from germline, CDR1 is MGHRA and CDR2 is YSYEKL. The CDR3 extends over 15 amino acids. On this clone: Its antigen remains unknown.

The chain joins TRBV4-1 to TRBJ2-7, with TRBD1 as a possible D gene (6 bases). What was sequenced was PBMCs. The sequence came from a young woman in good health and CMV-seropositive. The CDR3 protein is CASSRQNRDTYEQYF. In DNA, the CDR3 is TGCGCCAGCAGCCGCCAAAACCGGGACACCTACGAGCAGTACTTC.